The rows below give T cell receptor beta chains drawn from one sample of a study of OX40 agonist ivuxolimab in advanced cancers. Assay: immunoSEQ multiplex PCR; the TCRdb copy retains only in-frame clones and omits some. The sample comprises about 35,000 clones, around 80% of which are singletons, and over 20% rests with the top ten. Sequenced here: CD4+ or CD8+ T cells sorted from blood, sampled in a trial of the OX40 agonist ivuxolimab. The receptor source for this set is an adult with an advanced solid tumor such as melanoma, head and neck, liver or kidney cancer. Both conserved end residues are part of each CDR3. A D gene is named only where the DNA matches it firmly. Clone sizes are given selectively: once, few, many, or a class where the clone is expanded.

>TRBJ2-3|-|-|TRBV10-2
CASRENWGADTQYF
TGCGCCAGCAGGGAAAACTGGGGGGCAGATACGCAGTATTTT
>TRBJ2-2|TRBD2|once|TRBV6-4
CASSDSTAGSGELFF
TGTGCCAGCAGTGACTCGACAGCGGGGAGCGGGGAGCTGTTTTTT
>TRBJ1-6|-|-|TRBV9
CASRNRDPNSPLHF
TGTGCCAGCAGAAACCGGGACCCAAATTCACCCCTCCACTTT
>TRBJ2-5|-|-|TRBV7-9
CTSSLSLLGETQYF
TGTACCAGCAGCTTAAGTCTGCTGGGGGAGACCCAGTACTTC
>TRBJ2-5|-|-|TRBV5-6
CASTTVGDFQETQYF
TGTGCCAGCACCACCGTTGGCGATTTCCAAGAGACCCAGTACTTC
>TRBJ1-5|-|-|TRBV27
CASSLGGGTYSNQPQHF
TGTGCCAGCAGTTTAGGGGGCGGAACATATAGCAATCAGCCCCAGCATTTT
>TRBJ2-3|TRBD2|-|TRBV27
CASSLLAGFTDTQYF
TGTGCCAGCAGTTTACTAGCGGGCTTCACAGATACGCAGTATTTT
>TRBJ1-1|-|few|TRBV18
CASSPLPRGLHTEAFF
TGTGCCAGCTCACCACTTCCGAGGGGCCTTCACACTGAAGCTTTCTTT
>TRBJ1-2|TRBD1|-|TRBV5-6
CASSLVTGANYGYTF
TGTGCCAGCAGCTTGGTCACAGGGGCTAACTATGGCTACACCTTC
>TRBJ1-4|-|-|TRBV7-9
CASSLDPWRSTNEKLFF
TGTGCCAGCAGCTTAGACCCATGGCGGTCAACTAATGAAAAACTGTTTTTT
>TRBJ1-3|TRBD1|-|TRBV9
CASSATGNLGNTIYF
TGTGCCAGCAGCGCGACAGGGAATTTGGGAAACACCATATATTTT
>TRBJ2-3|TRBD2|-|TRBV5-1
CASSLIAGDRSTDTQYF
TGCGCCAGCAGCTTGATTGCGGGGGATAGAAGCACAGATACGCAGTATTTT
>TRBJ1-5|TRBD1|-|TRBV9
CAQGAKNQPQHF
TGTGCTCAGGGGGCAAAAAATCAGCCCCAGCATTTT
>TRBJ1-4|TRBD1|-|TRBV19
CASSPQGKYWEKLFF
TGTGCCAGTAGTCCACAGGGGAAGTATTGGGAAAAACTGTTTTTT
>TRBJ1-2|-|-|TRBV4-1
CASSQDLGFYGYTF
TGCGCCAGCAGCCAAGATCTAGGGTTCTATGGTTACACCTTC
>TRBJ2-3|-|many|TRBV7-2
CASSLLMQDTQYF
TGTGCCAGCAGCTTATTAATGCAAGATACGCAGTATTTT
>TRBJ2-5|-|-|TRBV6-1
CASKRPGTQETQYF
TGTGCCAGCAAAAGGCCCGGGACCCAAGAGACCCAGTACTTC
>TRBJ1-2|TRBD1|-|TRBV7-2
CASSFRQGDYTF
TGTGCCAGCAGCTTCCGACAGGGTGACTACACCTTC
>TRBJ1-6|-|-|TRBV4-1
CASSQEFTDPRGNSPLHF
TGCGCCAGCAGCCAAGAGTTTACAGACCCGAGGGGTAATTCACCCCTCCACTTT
>TRBJ1-1|-|-|TRBV19
CASSIGVRGNTEAFF
TGTGCCAGTAGTATCGGGGTCAGGGGGAACACTGAAGCTTTCTTT
>TRBJ1-2|TRBD1|-|TRBV7-9
CASSHMGRDRDSPHGYTF
TGTGCCAGCAGCCACATGGGACGGGACAGGGATTCCCCCCATGGCTACACCTTC
>TRBJ1-5|TRBD1|-|TRBV2
CASSMDRVVQPQHF
TGTGCCAGCAGTATGGACAGGGTAGTGCAGCCCCAGCATTTT
>TRBJ1-6|-|once|TRBV9
CASSYGGALNSPLHF
TGTGCCAGCAGTTACGGGGGGGCGCTTAATTCACCCCTCCACTTT
>TRBJ2-5|-|-|TRBV29-1
CSVHRVETQYF
TGCAGCGTGCACAGGGTTGAGACCCAGTACTTC
>TRBJ2-3|-|-|TRBV18
CASSPGGQDSDTQYF
TGTGCCAGCTCACCAGGCGGGCAGGATTCAGATACGCAGTATTTT
>TRBJ1-3|-|-|TRBV10-2
CASADQGNTIYF
TGCGCCAGCGCAGATCAGGGGAACACCATATATTTT
>TRBJ1-2|TRBD1|-|TRBV5-6
CASSPLGQDNYGYTF
TGTGCCAGCAGCCCCCTTGGACAGGACAACTATGGCTACACCTTC
>TRBJ1-1|-|-|TRBV5-8
CASSLVVTEAFF
TGTGCCAGCAGCTTAGTGGTCACTGAAGCTTTCTTT
>TRBJ1-2|-|-|TRBV10-1
CASSPTGNYGYTF
TGCGCCAGCAGTCCGACAGGAAACTATGGCTACACCTTC
>TRBJ1-1|TRBD1|-|TRBV11-3
CASSDGTGASGAFF
TGTGCCAGCAGCGACGGGACAGGGGCTTCCGGGGCTTTCTTT
>TRBJ1-6|-|once|TRBV11-3
CASSAGNSPLHF
TGTGCAAGCTCGGCAGGGAATTCACCCCTCCACTTT
>TRBJ2-2|-|-|TRBV5-1
CASSTGQITGELFF
TGCGCCAGCAGCACTGGACAAATCACCGGGGAGCTGTTTTTT
>TRBJ1-2|TRBD1|-|TRBV5-1
CASSPGQGYGYTF
TGCGCCAGCAGCCCAGGACAGGGGTATGGCTACACCTTC
>TRBJ2-2|TRBD1|once|TRBV5-4
CASSFQGAGELFF
TGTGCCAGCAGCTTTCAGGGGGCCGGGGAGCTGTTTTTT
>TRBJ2-3|TRBD2|-|TRBV6-5
CASSTGGGDDTQYF
TGTGCCAGCAGTACTGGCGGGGGGGATGATACGCAGTATTTT
>TRBJ2-7|-|-|TRBV5-1
CASSLASQNSYEQYF
TGCGCCAGCAGCTTGGCCTCGCAGAACTCCTACGAGCAGTACTTC
>TRBJ2-3|TRBD2|-|TRBV18
CASSPSSGVTDTQYF
TGTGCCAGCTCACCTTCGAGCGGGGTCACAGATACGCAGTATTTT
>TRBJ2-2|-|-|TRBV6-5
CASFGLGNTGELFF
TGTGCCAGCTTCGGCTTGGGTAACACCGGGGAGCTGTTTTTT
>TRBJ2-5|-|-|TRBV19
CASSSGQETQYF
TGTGCCAGTAGTTCAGGGCAAGAGACCCAGTACTTC
>TRBJ1-2|-|-|TRBV7-9
CASSLDSYGYTF
TGTGCCAGCAGCTTGGACAGCTATGGCTACACCTTC
>TRBJ2-7|TRBD1|-|TRBV5-1
CASGPRTGGAISYEQYF
TGCGCCAGCGGCCCCAGGACAGGGGGCGCGATTTCCTACGAGCAGTACTTC
>TRBJ2-3|TRBD2|once|TRBV7-2
CASSFLAGGQGDTQYF
TGTGCCAGCAGCTTCCTAGCGGGGGGGCAGGGAGATACGCAGTATTTT
>TRBJ1-1|TRBD1|-|TRBV19
CASSTGTENTEAFF
TGTGCCAGTAGTACAGGGACAGAGAACACTGAAGCTTTCTTT
>TRBJ2-3|-|-|TRBV5-4
CASSLGGQGFTDTQYF
TGTGCCAGCAGCTTGGGGGGCCAGGGGTTCACAGATACGCAGTATTTT
>TRBJ1-4|-|-|TRBV5-8
CASSLGSGTWGEKLFF
TGTGCCAGCAGCTTGGGAAGCGGGACCTGGGGTGAAAAACTGTTTTTT
>TRBJ1-2|-|-|TRBV7-2
CASSSRGDYGYTF
TGTGCCAGCAGCTCCAGGGGCGACTATGGCTACACCTTC
>TRBJ2-7|-|few|TRBV5-4
CASSPRAHPYEQYF
TGTGCCAGCAGCCCCAGAGCCCACCCCTACGAGCAGTACTTC
>TRBJ1-2|-|-|TRBV5-8
CASSFLSSHGYTF
TGTGCCAGCAGCTTCCTCAGCAGCCATGGCTACACCTTC
>TRBJ1-5|-|-|TRBV5-1
CASSLVYGSNQPQHF
TGCGCCAGCAGCTTGGTGTACGGGAGCAATCAGCCCCAGCATTTT
>TRBJ2-5|TRBD1|-|TRBV19
CASSERTGGETQYF
TGTGCCAGTAGTGAACGGACAGGCGGAGAGACCCAGTACTTC
>TRBJ1-5|-|-|TRBV19
CASTLGGVEGQPQHF
TGTGCCAGCACCCTAGGGGGGGTGGAGGGGCAGCCCCAGCATTTT
>TRBJ1-2|-|-|TRBV5-1
CASSGPSRQPFF
TGCGCCAGCAGCGGCCCGAGTCGACAGCCCTTCTTC
>TRBJ2-6|-|-|TRBV4-1
CASSQGMRGRLSGANVLTF
TGCGCCAGCAGCCAAGGAATGAGAGGACGGCTCTCTGGGGCCAACGTCCTGACTTTC
>TRBJ2-3|TRBD2|-|TRBV19
CASSISGGAGSDTQYF
TGTGCCAGTAGTATAAGCGGGGGGGCCGGGTCCGATACGCAGTATTTT
>TRBJ1-4|-|-|TRBV18
CASSREQNEKLFF
TGTGCCAGCTCAAGGGAGCAGAATGAAAAACTGTTTTTT
>TRBJ1-6|TRBD1|-|TRBV11-2
CASSLTGDNSPLHF
TGTGCCAGCAGCCTAACAGGGGATAATTCACCCCTCCACTTT